Listed here are 16 T cell receptor beta chains from one sample, sequenced in a study of cytomegalovirus exposure and HLA in healthy donors. PCR employed 60 Vbeta and 13 Jbeta primers. Assay: immunoSEQ multiplex PCR; the TCRdb copy retains only in-frame clones and omits some. The data contain roughly 100,000 clones, 60% to 85% of them singletons. What was sequenced was PBMCs. The receptors originated from a female donor in good health and CMV-seropositive.

This sequence joins TRBV6-5 and TRBJ2-3, with 12 bases lining up with TRBD2. V was clipped by 6 bases and J by 4 bases; unmatched bases: 5. Germline V gene data show CDR1 as MNHEY and CDR2 as SVGAGI. The CDR3 loop spans 15 amino acids. CDR3 residues: CASSPTSGGPDTQYF. The CDR3 bases are TGTGCCAGCAGCCCCACTAGCGGGGGGCCAGATACGCAGTATTTT.

This clone was observed once. This chain uses TRBV6-5 with TRBJ2-1, with 8 bases that match TRBD2. Germline values: CDR1 MNHEY, CDR2 SVGAGI. The CDR3 runs to 14 residues. V gave up 6 bases and J gave up 10 bases; unmatched junction bases: 11. The CDR3 region has the DNA TGTGCCAGCAGCCAAGGGACTAGATCACAAGAGCAGTTCTTC. Translating gives CASSQGTRSQEQFF.

The rearrangement uses TRBV28 and TRBJ2-7, with TRBD2 identical over 10 bases. Germline values: CDR1 MDHEN, CDR2 SYDVKM. This CDR3 region has 17 residues. With 3 bases clipped from V and 6 bases from J, the junction kept 14 bases outside the gene matches. The CDR3 sequence: CASSFARGASGSREQYF. The DNA for the CDR3 is TGTGCCAGCAGTTTTGCCCGAGGGGCTAGCGGGAGTCGCGAGCAGTACTTC.

The rearrangement uses TRBV5-1 and TRBJ2-1; 12 bases are shared with TRBD2. CDR1 is SGHRS, CDR2 YFSETQ, per germline. The CDR3 runs 18 residues. V lost 4 bases and J lost 4; bases outside the gene matches: 12. The CDR3 coding sequence is TGCGCCAGCAGCGGTAAATCTAGCGGGGGGGCCGGGTACAATGAGCAGTTCTTC. This sequence encodes CASSGKSSGGAGYNEQFF.

V is TRBV5-1 and J is TRBJ2-1; the D is unclear. Germline V gene lookup returns CDR1 SGHRS and CDR2 YFSETQ. This CDR3 contains 15 residues. Trimming cost V 5 bases and J 5 bases, with 17 bases left between them. The CDR3 nucleotides are TGCGCCAGCAGTCGTTTCCTTCTCGCGGACAATGAGCAGTTCTTC. Amino acids: CASSRFLLADNEQFF.

The chain has TRBV9 and TRBJ1-6, with D unresolved. Germline CDR1 reads SGDLS; CDR2 reads YYNGEE. The ends were cut back, 0 bases at V and 0 bases at J, with 7 bases in the middle. This CDR3 region has 16 residues. The CDR3 nucleotides are TGTGCCAGCAGCGTAGCTGGGAGCTCCTATAATTCACCCCTCCACTTT. Amino acid sequence: CASSVAGSSYNSPLHF.

This clone was counted a few times. A read error may account for a junction end that differs from germline. The rearrangement links TRBV7-7 to TRBJ1-1; D uncertain. In germline, CDR1 is SSHAT, CDR2 FNYEAQ (reference sequence). The CDR3 has 13 amino acids. Written as DNA, the CDR3 is TGTGCTAGCAGCATCTCGGACGGAGCGGCAGCTTTCTTT. Translated, it gives CASSISDGAAAFF.

V and J are TRBV29-1 and TRBJ2-5; 8 positions match TRBD1. The CDR3 has 13 amino acids. V trimming: 3 bases; J trimming: 8 bases; junction bases outside the gene matches: 8. Germline CDR1 SQVTM, CDR2 ANQGSEA. CDR3 loop: CSVDRQGAVTQYF. In DNA, the CDR3 is TGCAGCGTTGATAGGCAGGGGGCCGTAACCCAGTACTTC.

This rearrangement joins TRBV19 to TRBJ2-5; the D gene is possibly TRBD2 (8 bases). CDR3 length: 16 amino acids. The ends were cut back, 5 bases at V and 4 bases at J, with 20 bases in the middle. Germline V gene sequence: CDR1 LNHDA, CDR2 SQIVND (reference sequence). This CDR3 reads CASSVQGSRGGETQYF. CDR3 bases: TGTGCCAGTAGTGTACAGGGGTCCCGGGGGGGAGAGACCCAGTACTTC.

The rearrangement uses TRBV7-5 and TRBJ2-7; TRBD1 is the table's D call, not checked against the DNA. TRBV7-5 is shown as a pseudogene. The length of the CDR3 is 18 residues. The CDR3 DNA reads as TGTGCCAGAAGCCTAAGGGGCAGGTCCGACAGGGTCCAAAACGAGCAGTACTTC. As protein: CARSLRGRSDRVQNEQYF.

V gene TRBV7-9 combines with J gene TRBJ2-1, with 9 bases aligning to TRBD2. In germline, CDR1 is SEHNR, CDR2 FQNEAQ (reference sequence). This CDR3 comprises 15 residues. V trimming: 2 bases; J trimming: 9 bases; junction bases outside the gene matches: 8. CDR3 in amino acids: CASSLRGGRGAEQFF. In nucleotides, the CDR3 is TGTGCCAGCAGCTTACGAGGCGGGAGGGGCGCTGAGCAGTTCTTC.

Written as DNA, the CDR3 is TGTGCCAGCAGCCCGGGGACTAGCAGCGCTGGGGAGACCCAGTACTTC. Translating it yields CASSPGTSSAGETQYF. The V and J genes are TRBV4-2 and TRBJ2-5; 9 nucleotides line up with TRBD2. Trimming cost V 4 bases and J 5 bases; bases outside gene matches: 11. Germline values: CDR1 LGHNA, CDR2 YNFKEQ. This CDR3 comprises 16 residues.

V is TRBV6-5 and J is TRBJ2-1, with 8 bases that match TRBD1. Germline lookup yields CDR1 MNHEY and CDR2 SVGAGI. The CDR3 loop spans 15 amino acids. The junction had 2 bases not matched to a gene; V was cut back by 4 bases and J by 0 bases. CDR3 sequence (DNA): TGTGCCAGCAGTTGGGACAGGAGCTCCTACAATGAGCAGTTCTTC. This sequence encodes CASSWDRSSYNEQFF.

The V call is TRBV19, the J call TRBJ2-1; tentatively, D is TRBD2 (5 bases). From germline, CDR1 is LNHDA and CDR2 SQIVND (reference sequence). The CDR3 spans 15 residues. V lost 6 bases to trimming and J lost 0 bases, with 12 bases between them. CDR3 protein: CASSKEESSYNEQFF. The CDR3 DNA reads as TGTGCCAGTAGCAAGGAGGAGAGCTCCTACAATGAGCAGTTCTTC. The entire variable domain, with the rest obtained from reference TRBV19 and TRBJ2-1, is as follows: DGGITQSPKYLFRKEGQNVTLSCEQNLNHDAMYWYRQDPGQGLRLIYYSQIVNDFQKGDIAEGYSVSREKKESFPLTVTSAQKNPTAFYLCASSKEESSYNEQFFGPGTRLTVL.

This sequence joins TRBV27 and TRBJ2-7; possibly TRBD2 for D (6 bases). CDR1 MNHEY and CDR2 SMNVEV come from the germline V gene (reference sequence). The CDR3 is 16 residues long. The V end lost 5 bases, the J end lost 0 bases, and 17 bases lay between the germline ends. The CDR3 region is CASSRLGGGSSYEQYF. DNA of the CDR3: TGTGCCAGCAGTAGATTGGGAGGTGGAAGCTCCTACGAGCAGTACTTC.

The chain has TRBV10-3 and TRBJ1-2, with 9 bases lining up with TRBD1. The V gene's germline CDR1 is ENHRY and CDR2 SYGVKD. The CDR3 loop spans 14 amino acids. Trimming at V came to 6 bases and at J to 6 bases, leaving 8 bases not matched to a gene. CDR3 sequence reads: CAIREDRGRDGYTF. DNA for the CDR3: TGTGCCATCAGGGAGGACAGGGGTAGAGATGGCTACACCTTC.